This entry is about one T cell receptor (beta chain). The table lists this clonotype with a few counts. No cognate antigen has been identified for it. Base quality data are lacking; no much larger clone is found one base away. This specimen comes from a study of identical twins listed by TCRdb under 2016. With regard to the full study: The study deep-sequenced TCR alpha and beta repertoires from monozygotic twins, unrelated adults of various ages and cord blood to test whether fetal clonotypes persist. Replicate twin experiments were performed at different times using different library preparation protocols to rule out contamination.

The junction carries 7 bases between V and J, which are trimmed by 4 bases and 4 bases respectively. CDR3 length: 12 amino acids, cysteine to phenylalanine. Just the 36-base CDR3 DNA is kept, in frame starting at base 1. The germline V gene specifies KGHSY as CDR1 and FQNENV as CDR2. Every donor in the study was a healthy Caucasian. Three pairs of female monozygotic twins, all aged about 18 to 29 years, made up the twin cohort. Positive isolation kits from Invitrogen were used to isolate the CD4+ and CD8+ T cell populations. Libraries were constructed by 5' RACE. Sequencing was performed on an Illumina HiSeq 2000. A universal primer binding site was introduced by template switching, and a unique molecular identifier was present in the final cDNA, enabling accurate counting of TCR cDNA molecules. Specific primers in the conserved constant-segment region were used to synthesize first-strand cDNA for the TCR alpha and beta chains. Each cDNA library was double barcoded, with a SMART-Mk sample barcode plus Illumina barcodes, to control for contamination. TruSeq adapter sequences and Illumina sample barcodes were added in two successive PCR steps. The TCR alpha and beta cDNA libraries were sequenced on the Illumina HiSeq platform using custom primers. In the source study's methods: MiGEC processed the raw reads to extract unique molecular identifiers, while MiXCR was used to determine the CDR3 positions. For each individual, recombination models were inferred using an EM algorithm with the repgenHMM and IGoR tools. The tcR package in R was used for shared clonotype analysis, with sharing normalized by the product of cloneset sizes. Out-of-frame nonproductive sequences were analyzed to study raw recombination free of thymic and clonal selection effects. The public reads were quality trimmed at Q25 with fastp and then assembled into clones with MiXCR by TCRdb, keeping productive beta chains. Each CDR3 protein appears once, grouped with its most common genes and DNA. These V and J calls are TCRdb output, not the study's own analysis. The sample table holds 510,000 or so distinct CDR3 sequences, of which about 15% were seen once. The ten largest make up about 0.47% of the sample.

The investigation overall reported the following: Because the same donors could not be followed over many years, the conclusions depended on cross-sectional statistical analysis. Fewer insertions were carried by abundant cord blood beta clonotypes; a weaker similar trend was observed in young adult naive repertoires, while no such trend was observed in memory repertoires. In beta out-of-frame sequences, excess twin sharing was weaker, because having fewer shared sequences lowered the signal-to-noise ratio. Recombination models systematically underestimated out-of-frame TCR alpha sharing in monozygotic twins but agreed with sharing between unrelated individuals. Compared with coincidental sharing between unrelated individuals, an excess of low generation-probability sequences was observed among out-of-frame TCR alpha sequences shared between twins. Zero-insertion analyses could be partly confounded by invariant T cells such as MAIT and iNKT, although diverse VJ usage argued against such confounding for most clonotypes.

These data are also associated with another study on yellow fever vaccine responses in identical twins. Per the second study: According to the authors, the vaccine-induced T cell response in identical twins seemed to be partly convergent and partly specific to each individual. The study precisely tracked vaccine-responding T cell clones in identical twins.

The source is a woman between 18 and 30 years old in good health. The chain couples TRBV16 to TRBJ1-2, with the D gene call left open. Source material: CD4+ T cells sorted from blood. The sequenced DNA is TGTGCCAGCAGCCCCCTCAGCTATGGCTACACCTTC. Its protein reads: CASSPLSYGYTF.